This TCR beta chain was identified during a study of low-dose radiotherapy and immunotherapy resistance in tumors (dated by TCRdb to about 2022). Notes on the research overall: Patients in Cohort 1 were given 0.5 Gy per fraction every 2 weeks, and the prescribed total PTV dose was 6.5 Gy. Intravenous cyclophosphamide at 200 mg/m2 was administered every two weeks, one day ahead of each radiation and immunotherapy administration. Trial participants were not randomized into treatment groups. Cohort 2 received 1 Gy per fraction every two weeks, with a total of 13 Gy over 26 weeks. Aspirin 300 mg was taken orally once daily by patients for four cycles, starting on cycle 1 day 1. Patients were given nivolumab as a 240 mg flat dose every two weeks and ipilimumab at 1 mg/kg every six weeks, with both drugs delivered intravenously. The translational analysis covered eight patients: three from the first dose cohort and the first five from the second dose cohort.

Deletion took 2 bases off V and 4 bases off J, with a span of 12 bases between the germline ends. The CDR3 contains 14 residues, cysteine and phenylalanine counted. Just the 42-base CDR3 DNA is kept, in frame starting at base 1. The CDR1 and CDR2 encoded by the germline V gene are MGHRA and YSYEKL. This clonotype was found many times. It lacks a known antigen. The record has no base qualities; no much larger clone is one base away. The instrument was an Illumina HiSeq 2500. To make first-strand cDNA, Superscript III was used along with a set of TRAV- and TRBV-specific primers so that both the TCRalpha and TCRbeta chains were covered. TCRs were amplified for 20 to 25 PCR cycles with Phusion, using a constant-region primer paired with the adapter attached to the V primers. Amplification of the isolated mRNA was done with the MessageAmp II aRNA Amplification Kit, which involved a roughly 16-hour in vitro transcription at 37 degrees C. mRNA for TCR sequencing was isolated with the Dynabeads mRNA DIRECT Purification Kit. Indexed Illumina adapters were added in a second Phusion PCR of 20 to 30 cycles, after which AMPure XP beads were used to purify the products. On the study's bioinformatics: Using custom Perl scripts, TCR sequences encoding the same protein were pooled, out-of-frame sequences were removed, and the abundance of each clonotype was computed. The analysis excluded TCR sequences that were supported by just one read. The metrics used to describe the repertoires included Shannon entropy, Gini index, clonality, richness, and the frequency of TCRs shared between repertoires. The raw public data were reprocessed by TCRdb itself: fastp quality trimming at Q25, MiXCR clonotype calling, in-frame beta chains only. Each CDR3 protein gets just one entry, which takes the most common genes and DNA from the rows behind it. TCRdb, not the original authors, processed these V and J calls. This sample comprises tens of thousands of distinct CDR3 sequences, less than 20% of them detected only once. Less than 1.5% of the sample rests with the top ten.

In light of the paper, this sample's time point label describes: after trial treatment. This specimen's treatment or condition label, per the study, means: LDRT plus nivolumab, ipilimumab, low-dose cyclophosphamide and aspirin (RACIN trial). The donors came from RACIN, which was a single-arm phase I dose-escalation trial that paired nivolumab and ipilimumab with aspirin, low-dose cyclophosphamide and low-dose radiotherapy. To be eligible, a patient needed to have an advanced solid tumor that was TIL-negative. The rearranged chain carries TRBV4-1 and TRBJ2-7; tentative D gene TRBD1, with 8 bases matching. Sequenced here: PBMCs, sampled after low-dose radiotherapy plus immunotherapy. The TCR sequence derives from a male donor with prostate cancer. The CDR3 has the sequence CASSQSQGGYEQYF. Read as DNA, the sequence is TGCGCCAGCAGCCAATCACAGGGGGGGTACGAGCAGTACTTC.